These T cell receptor beta chains were read from a single sample in a study of chemoradiotherapy in HPV16-positive cancers. The repertoire was sequenced with immunoSEQ multiplex PCR; TCRdb's copy has only in-frame clones and lacks some. The sample comprises 6,500 to 10,000 clones, roughly 89% of which are singletons, and 11% to 15% rests with the top ten. Specimen: blood, collected from a patient who underwent chemoradiotherapy. These receptors all come from a human donor with HPV-associated anogenital cancer. Each CDR3 is given with its conserved first and last residue. The order of the fields is CDR3 protein, CDR3 DNA, D gene, J gene, V gene, clone size. A D gene is named only where the DNA matches it firmly. The listing skips clone size in some rows; elsewhere it reads once, few, many or a size class.

CASGRDRDEQYF,TGTGCTAGTGGCCGGGACAGGGACGAGCAGTACTTC,TRBD1,TRBJ2-7,TRBV12-5,NA
CASSQNRRVTDTQYF,TGTGCCAGCAGCCAAAATCGGAGAGTAACAGATACGCAGTATTTT,NA,TRBJ2-3,TRBV11-2,NA
CASMSQGDTDTQYF,TGCGCCAGCATGTCCCAGGGGGACACAGATACGCAGTATTTT,TRBD1,TRBJ2-3,TRBV5-1,NA
CASSFGQNTEAFF,TGCGCCAGCAGCTTCGGACAGAACACTGAAGCTTTCTTT,NA,TRBJ1-1,TRBV5-1,once
CSVSVDSNQPQHF,TGCAGCGTTTCCGTAGATAGCAATCAGCCCCAGCATTTT,NA,TRBJ1-5,TRBV29-1,NA
CASSPKGARDSYLKNEQFF,TGTGCCAGTAGTCCTAAAGGGGCCCGGGACTCCTACCTAAAGAATGAGCAGTTCTTC,NA,TRBJ2-1,TRBV19,NA
CSVEELGGGGETQYF,TGCAGCGTTGAAGAATTGGGGGGCGGTGGAGAGACCCAGTACTTC,NA,TRBJ2-5,TRBV29-1,NA
CASSQGGNSPLHF,TGTGCCAGCAGTCAGGGCGGGAATTCACCCCTCCACTTT,NA,TRBJ1-6,TRBV6-5,few
CASSMLGTRPYGYTF,TGTGCCAGTAGTATGTTGGGAACCCGCCCCTATGGCTACACCTTC,NA,TRBJ1-2,TRBV19,NA
CASSSYRGTSGANVLTF,TGTGCCAGCAGCTCATACCGCGGGACCTCTGGGGCCAACGTCCTGACTTTC,NA,TRBJ2-6,TRBV7-8,NA
CASSVELRGPDTEAFF,TGCGCCAGCAGCGTTGAACTTAGAGGACCGGACACTGAAGCTTTCTTT,NA,TRBJ1-1,TRBV5-1,NA
CASSQGNYGYTF,TGTGCCAGCTCCCAAGGGAACTATGGCTACACCTTC,NA,TRBJ1-2,TRBV6-6,NA
CASRGRQAFF,TGTGCCAGCAGGGGGAGGCAAGCTTTCTTT,NA,TRBJ1-1,TRBV6-4,NA
CASSLGPGQGSSDTQYF,TGTGCCAGCAGCCTGGGACCGGGACAGGGAAGTTCAGATACGCAGTATTTT,TRBD1,TRBJ2-3,TRBV14,medium-sized
CASIRDTISGNTIYF,TGTGCCAGCATTAGGGACACCATCTCTGGAAACACCATATATTTT,NA,TRBJ1-3,TRBV2,NA
CASSEMGIVQETQYF,TGTGCCAGCAGTGAAATGGGCATTGTCCAAGAGACCCAGTACTTC,NA,TRBJ2-5,TRBV2,NA
CASSASRGEIRRMGGYTF,TGTGCCAGCAGTGCCTCCCGGGGGGAAATAAGGAGGATGGGCGGCTACACCTTC,NA,TRBJ1-2,TRBV27,NA
CASSSDRESYEQYF,TGTGCCAGCAGCTCCGACAGGGAATCCTACGAGCAGTACTTC,TRBD1,TRBJ2-7,TRBV7-9,NA
CASSPDRVWNIQYF,TGCGCCAGCAGCCCGGACAGGGTGTGGAACATTCAGTACTTC,TRBD1,TRBJ2-4,TRBV5-1,once
CASSIATGELFF,TGTGCCAGTAGTATCGCTACCGGGGAGCTGTTTTTT,NA,TRBJ2-2,TRBV19,NA
CASGNLGTVSYGYTF,TGTGCCAGCGGAAATCTCGGGACAGTATCCTATGGCTACACCTTC,TRBD1,TRBJ1-2,TRBV6-5,NA
CASSHTWDQPQHF,TGTGCCAGCAGCCACACGTGGGATCAGCCCCAGCATTTT,NA,TRBJ1-5,TRBV6-1,few
CASSLGARNTEAFF,TGTGCCAGCTCCCTTGGGGCGAGGAACACTGAAGCTTTCTTT,NA,TRBJ1-1,TRBV27,NA
CASSATTGGGGYTF,TGTGCCAGCAGCGCAACGACAGGGGGCGGTGGCTACACCTTC,TRBD1,TRBJ1-2,TRBV9,NA
CAWSSGTSGPFF,TGTGCCTGGAGCTCCGGGACTAGCGGACCGTTCTTC,TRBD2,TRBJ2-1,TRBV30,NA
CASSQGGRGTLNSPLHF,TGCGCCAGCAGCCAAGGAGGGCGGGGGACACTAAATTCACCCCTCCACTTT,NA,TRBJ1-6,TRBV4-1,few
CASSLDRAGNQPQHF,TGTGCCAGCAGCCTGGACAGGGCGGGGAATCAGCCCCAGCATTTT,TRBD1,TRBJ1-5,TRBV28,few
CATSRDEGANTGELFF,TGTGCCACCAGCAGAGATGAGGGGGCGAACACCGGGGAGCTGTTTTTT,NA,TRBJ2-2,TRBV15,NA
CASSQYHGADTQYF,TGTGCCAGCAGCCAATATCACGGCGCGGATACGCAGTATTTT,NA,TRBJ2-3,TRBV14,once
CASSRWSGGDYGYTF,TGCGCCAGCAGCCGATGGTCCGGCGGAGACTATGGCTACACCTTC,NA,TRBJ1-2,TRBV5-1,NA
CASSPPLDRKRIEQYF,TGCGCCAGCAGTCCCCCATTAGACCGAAAGCGGATCGAGCAGTACTTC,NA,TRBJ2-7,TRBV10-2,NA